This is a list of T cell receptor beta chains from one sample in a study of Graves' ophthalmopathy and Graves' hyperthyroidism. TCRdb processed the multiplex PCR reads anew with MiXCR; each CDR3 protein has one entry. Here the sample spans hundreds of thousands of distinct CDR3 sequences, roughly two fifths being singletons. Sequencing used peripheral blood. Receptors were obtained from an adult man with Graves' ophthalmopathy. CDR3s include the opening cysteine and the closing phenylalanine or tryptophan. D genes are given only for firm matches. Size is omitted from some rows. Given values are once, few, many or a class for expanded clones.

V gene	J gene	D gene	clone size	CDR3 DNA	CDR3 protein
TRBV6-5	TRBJ1-1	TRBD1	few	TGTGCCAGCTCGACAGGGAGGATTACTGAAGCTTTCTTT	CASSTGRITEAFF
TRBV10-1	TRBJ2-2	NA	few	TGCGCCAGCAGTGAGTCCCCAGTGGGGGCCGGGGAGCTGTTTTTT	CASSESPVGAGELFF
TRBV28	TRBJ2-5	TRBD2	NA	TGTGCCAGCACCACGTCGGGGGGGCTACAAGAGACCCAGTACTTC	CASTTSGGLQETQYF
TRBV6-1	TRBJ1-1	NA	NA	TGTGCCAGCTGGCGTGGAAACACTGAAGCTTTCTTT	CASWRGNTEAFF
TRBV2	TRBJ1-2	NA	many	TGTGCCAACAGTGATGGAGGGAACTATGGCTACACCTTC	CANSDGGNYGYTF
TRBV29-1	TRBJ1-2	NA	NA	TGCAGCGGCCGGGGGAGGGGGGACTATGGCTACACCTTC	CSGRGRGDYGYTF
TRBV29-1	TRBJ1-6	TRBD1	NA	TGCAGCGTTGGCGGACAGGGGGTGGCGAATTCACCCCTCCACTTT	CSVGGQGVANSPLHF
TRBV9	TRBJ2-7	TRBD2	few	TGTGCCAGCAGCCCACGGGGGGGATCGAGCTCCTACGAGCAGTACTTC	CASSPRGGSSSYEQYF
TRBV19	TRBJ1-6	TRBD1	many	TGTGCCAGTAGACCGCGGACAGGGGAAAATTCACCCCTCCACTTT	CASRPRTGENSPLHF
TRBV7-2	TRBJ2-5	TRBD2	many	TGTGCCAGCAGGCCCTGGGGGGGTGGTGAGACCCAGTACTTC	CASRPWGGGETQYF